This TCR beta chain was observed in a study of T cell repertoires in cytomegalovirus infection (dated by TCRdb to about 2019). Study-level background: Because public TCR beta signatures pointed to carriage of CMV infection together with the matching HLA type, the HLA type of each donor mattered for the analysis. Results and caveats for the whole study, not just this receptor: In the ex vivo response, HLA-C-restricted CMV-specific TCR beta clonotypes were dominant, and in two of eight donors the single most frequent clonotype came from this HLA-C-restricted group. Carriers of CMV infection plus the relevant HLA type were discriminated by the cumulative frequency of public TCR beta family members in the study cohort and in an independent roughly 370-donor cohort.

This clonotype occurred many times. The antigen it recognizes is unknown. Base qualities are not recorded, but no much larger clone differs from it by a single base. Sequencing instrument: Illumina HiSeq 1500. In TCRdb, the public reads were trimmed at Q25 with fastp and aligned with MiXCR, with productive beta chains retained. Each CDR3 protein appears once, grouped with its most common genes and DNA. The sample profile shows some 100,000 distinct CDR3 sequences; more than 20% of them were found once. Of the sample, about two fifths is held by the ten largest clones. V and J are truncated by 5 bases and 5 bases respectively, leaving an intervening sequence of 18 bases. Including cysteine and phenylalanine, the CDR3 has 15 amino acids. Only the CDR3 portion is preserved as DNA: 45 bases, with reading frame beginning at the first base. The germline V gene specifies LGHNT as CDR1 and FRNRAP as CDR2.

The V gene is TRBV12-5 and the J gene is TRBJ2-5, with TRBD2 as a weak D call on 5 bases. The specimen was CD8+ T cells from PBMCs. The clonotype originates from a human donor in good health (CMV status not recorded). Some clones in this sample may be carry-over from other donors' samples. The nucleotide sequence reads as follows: TGTGCTAGTGGTCCTGCGGCGAGGGCCGGGGAGACCCAGTACTTC. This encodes CASGPAARAGETQYF.